Below, one T cell receptor (beta chain) is given with its context. Its antigen remains unknown. This entry belongs to a study of blood T cells in healthy people across ages. Whole-study findings and limits: Researchers judged that diversity estimates from one million T cells fell short of true values.

J lost 10 bases, V lost 7 bases, and 14 bases had no gene match. The CDR3 length is 15 residues. Germline CDR1 and CDR2: SGHRS and YFSETQ. A second PCR of about 7 to 11 cycles used a sample-barcoded 5' primer and a J-beta primer mix. TCRdb redid the calling of the 5' RACE reads with MiXCR, one entry per CDR3 protein. The sample lists approximately 1,700,000 distinct CDR3 sequences, roughly two fifths occurring once. Sequencing was performed on blood. V gene TRBV5-1 combines with J gene TRBJ1-6, with 7 positions matching TRBD1. The origin of this receptor is a human donor in good health. CDR3 residues: CASGSPQGIGSPLHF. CDR3 DNA: TGCGCCAGCGGCTCGCCACAGGGGATTGGGTCACCCCTCCACTTT.